What follows are 16 T cell receptor beta chains derived from one specimen sequenced in a study of blood T cell repertoires in COVID-19. The method was immunoSEQ multiplex PCR; TCRdb's version includes in-frame clones alone and lacks a portion of them. The data contain about 170,000 clones, approximately 90% of them singletons. Material: PBMCs or T cells enriched from blood (not recorded which). These receptors all come from a woman between 18 and 29 years old who had recovered from COVID-19.

This chain uses TRBV29-1 with TRBJ2-7, with 8 bases fitting TRBD2. The germline V gene has CDR1 SQVTM and CDR2 ANQGSEA. The CDR3 totals 14 residues. The V gene end was trimmed by 5 bases and the J gene end by 3 bases; junction bases not matched to a gene: 9. In DNA, the CDR3 is TGCAGCGTTCTCCAGGCTAGCGGGTACTACGAGCAGTACTTC. Protein sequence: CSVLQASGYYEQYF.

This chain links TRBV19 with TRBJ2-1; a possible D gene is TRBD2 (6 bases). Germline V lookup: CDR1 LNHDA, CDR2 SQIVND (reference sequence). The CDR3 has 18 residues. V lost 4 bases and J lost 1, with 20 bases in between. CDR3 amino acids: CASSTSSTRAGSYNEQFF. The DNA of the CDR3 is TGTGCCAGTAGTACCTCATCCACGCGGGCGGGGTCCTACAATGAGCAGTTCTTC.

This chain uses TRBV6-6 with TRBJ1-5; TRBD1 agrees at 9 bases. Germline lookup yields CDR1 MNHNY and CDR2 SVGAGI (reference sequence). This CDR3 region has 15 residues. J was trimmed by 4 bases and V by 6 bases; bases with no gene match: 7. Written as DNA, the CDR3 is TGTGCCAGCAGAGACTACGGACAGGGGAATCAGCCCCAGCATTTT. It yields the protein CASRDYGQGNQPQHF.

CDR3 DNA: TGTGCCAGCAGTCGCGTGGGGGGGGAGAACACTGAAGCTTTCTTT. As protein: CASSRVGGENTEAFF. The chain joins TRBV28 to TRBJ1-1; D is perhaps TRBD1 (5 bases). There are 15 residues in the CDR3. Trimming cost V 5 bases and J 1 base, with 14 bases left between them. Germline V gene sequence: CDR1 MDHEN, CDR2 SYDVKM.

The rearrangement uses TRBV5-1 and TRBJ2-3; 9 bases are shared with TRBD2. The germline gives CDR1 SGHRS, CDR2 YFSETQ. With V trimmed by 4 bases and J by 1 base, 13 bases remained unmatched. The CDR3 is 18 residues long. CDR3 nucleotides: TGCGCCAGCAGCGGCGGGGGGAGTAGCGGGAGAGGCACAGATACGCAGTATTTT. Translated, it gives CASSGGGSSGRGTDTQYF.

V gene TRBV27 combines with J gene TRBJ2-1, with 12 bases lining up with TRBD2. Germline CDR1 is MNHEY and CDR2 is SMNVEV (reference sequence). The trim removed 6 bases at V and 9 bases at J, leaving 9 bases unmatched. This CDR3 is 15 amino acids long. CDR3 DNA sequence: TGTGCCAGCAGCTGGAGACTAGCGGGAGAGGGTGAGCAGTTCTTC. Amino acid sequence: CASSWRLAGEGEQFF.

V and J are TRBV19 and TRBJ2-1, with a weak D call TRBD1 (5 bases). This CDR3 comprises 13 residues. The V end was cut by 5 bases, the J end by 4 bases, with 9 bases between. Per the germline V gene, CDR1 is LNHDA and CDR2 is SQIVND (reference sequence). The CDR3 protein is CASSQDIYNEQFF. CDR3 coding DNA: TGTGCCAGTAGTCAGGACATTTACAATGAGCAGTTCTTC.

The chain joins TRBV10-3 to TRBJ1-2; TRBD1 is a possible D gene (6 bases). Germline V gene sequence: CDR1 ENHRY, CDR2 SYGVKD. The CDR3 consists of 12 residues. Deletions cut 10 bases from V and 12 bases from J, with 21 bases between. In nucleotides, the CDR3 is TGTGCCACCAACCCGGATCGGACAGACAACACCTTC. This sequence encodes CATNPDRTDNTF.

This clone appeared once. The V and J genes are TRBV4-1 and TRBJ2-7; 10 positions match TRBD2. CDR3 length equals 14 residues. With V trimmed by 4 bases and J by 2 bases, 2 bases remained unmatched. Looked up from germline, CDR1 is MGHRA and CDR2 is YSYEKL. Written as DNA, the CDR3 is TGCGCCAGCAGCCCTAGCGGGAGTACCTACGAGCAGTACTTC. This translates into CASSPSGSTYEQYF.

The chain has TRBV6-5 and TRBJ1-5, with 9 bases identical to TRBD1. The junction had 5 bases not matched to a gene; V was cut back by 2 bases and J by 9 bases. The CDR3 is made up of 14 amino acids. Germline lookup yields CDR1 MNHEY and CDR2 SVGAGI. CDR3: CASSYGGQGTPQHF. In nucleotides, the CDR3 is TGTGCCAGCAGTTACGGGGGACAGGGAACGCCCCAGCATTTT.

The chain carries TRBV9 and TRBJ1-1; D not certain. Germline V gene sequence: CDR1 SGDLS, CDR2 YYNGEE. The ends were cut back, 0 bases at V and 8 bases at J, with 14 bases in the middle. The CDR3 length is 14 residues. CDR3 DNA: TGTGCCAGCAGCGTAGTCAGCGAGGGTTCAGAAGCTTTCTTT. It specifies CASSVVSEGSEAFF.

This clone has only one observation. The chain couples TRBV6-2 or TRBV6-3 to TRBJ1-1, with D perhaps matching TRBD1 (5 bases). Germline V lookup: CDR1 MNHEY, CDR2 SVGEGT. This CDR3 is built from 14 residues. V lost 4 bases, J lost 4 bases, and 13 bases lay in between. The CDR3 DNA sequence: TGTGCCAGCAGTTGGACACCACGCCTCACTGAAGCTTTCTTT. Translation gives CASSWTPRLTEAFF.

CDR3 sequence (DNA): TGTGCCAGCAGCCACCCGGGACTAGCGGGAGGGGGGGAGACCCAGTACTTC. Amino acid sequence: CASSHPGLAGGGETQYF. This chain uses TRBV7-9 with TRBJ2-5; TRBD2 matches at 16 bases. With V trimmed by 5 bases and J by 5 bases, 8 bases remained unmatched. The V gene's germline CDR1 is SEHNR and CDR2 FQNEAQ (reference sequence). The CDR3 consists of 17 residues.

A note on this clone: At one of its ends the junction is not consistent with the germline gene, which may arise from a read error. The chain employs TRBV9 and TRBJ2-5; D is ambiguous. Germline V CDR1 and CDR2: SGDLS, YYNGEE. This CDR3 comprises 13 residues. CDR3 residues: CASSVALVEAQYF. The DNA for the CDR3 is TGTGCCAGCAGCGTGGCCCTCGTAGAGGCCCAGTACTTC. The whole variable domain, filled in from reference TRBV9 and TRBJ2-5, reads DSGVTQTPKHLITATGQRVTLRCSPRSGDLSVYWYQQSLDQGLQFLIQYYNGEERAKGNILERFSAQQFPDLHSELNLSSLELGDSALYFCASSVALVEAQYFGPGTRLLVL.

This clone was picked up one time. The rearrangement uses TRBV29-1 and TRBJ1-1; TRBD1 might be the D (5 bases). Germline CDR1 SQVTM, CDR2 ANQGSEA. There are 13 residues in the CDR3. V lost 3 bases and J 1 base, leaving 9 bases between the germline ends. The CDR3 sequence: CSVDRGGNTEAFF. CDR3 DNA: TGCAGCGTTGATAGGGGAGGGAACACTGAAGCTTTCTTT.

CDR3 amino acids: CASSLGGTSGAGYRDNEQFF. The DNA of the CDR3 is TGTGCCAGCAGTTTAGGGGGGACTAGCGGAGCCGGCTACCGAGACAATGAGCAGTTCTTC. The chain uses TRBV28 and TRBJ2-1; 11 positions match TRBD2. CDR3 length: 20 amino acids. CDR1 and CDR2 from the germline V gene are MDHEN and SYDVKM. Losses at the gene ends were 2 bases for V and 5 bases for J; bases not matched to a gene: 17.